These 9 T cell receptor beta chains originate from one sample sequenced in a study of blood T cell repertoires in COVID-19. Using immunoSEQ multiplex PCR, the repertoire was profiled, and TCRdb retains in-frame clones only, with some absent. The sample yields some 490,000 clones, over 75% seen once. Sequencing input: peripheral blood. Receptors originate from a human donor in a cohort sampled during active COVID-19.

Only a few counts were recorded for this clone. This chain uses TRBV7-2 with TRBJ2-7; the match to TRBD1 covers 11 bases. CDR1 SGHTA and CDR2 FQGNSA come from the germline V gene. CDR3 length equals 15 residues. The V and J ends lost 1 base and 4 bases, in that order; junction bases with no gene match: 3. The CDR3 sequence is CASSLGGQGAYEQYF. The CDR3 DNA sequence: TGTGCCAGCAGCTTAGGAGGACAGGGGGCGTACGAGCAGTACTTC.

The rearrangement joins TRBV4-3 to TRBJ2-1, with a possible D match to TRBD2 (5 bases). Trimming removed 0 bases from V and 6 bases from J, with 12 bases in between. CDR3 size: 15 residues. Germline V CDR1 and CDR2: LGHNA, YSLEER. CDR3 coding DNA: TGCGCCAGCAGCCAAGAAAGGCTAGCCTTCAATGAGCAGTTCTTC. Translated: CASSQERLAFNEQFF.

The chain links TRBV10-1 to TRBJ2-7; 10 bases match TRBD1. With 6 bases clipped from V and 5 bases from J, the junction kept 10 bases outside the gene matches. Germline-derived CDR1 and CDR2 are WNHNN and SYGVQD (reference sequence). The CDR3 sequence is 15 residues long. The CDR3 here is CASRVPGQGTHEQYF. The CDR3 DNA reads as TGCGCCAGCAGAGTGCCGGGACAGGGGACCCACGAGCAGTACTTC.

This chain joins TRBV6-5 and TRBJ1-2; D might be TRBD1 (6 bases). V shed 5 bases and J shed 0 bases, with 13 bases lying between them. The CDR3 sequence is 15 residues long. Germline CDR1 MNHEY, CDR2 SVGAGI. CDR3 DNA sequence: TGTGCCAGCAGTACGGGACACTCCGCTAACTATGGCTACACCTTC. It yields the protein CASSTGHSANYGYTF.

As concerns this clone: The likely explanation is a read error, given a far larger clone one base away. The chain recombines TRBV14 with TRBJ2-3, with TRBD1 identical over 10 bases. Germline V gene data show CDR1 as SGHDN and CDR2 as FVKESK. The CDR3 covers 14 residues. The V and J ends lost 4 bases and 4 bases, in that order; junction bases with no gene match: 2. CDR3 residues: CASSRDRGADTQYF. Written as DNA, the CDR3 is TGTGCCAGCAGCCGGGACAGGGGAGCAGATACGCAGTATTTT. Based on the CDR3 plus reference TRBV14 and TRBJ2-3, the full variable domain is EAGVTQFPSHSVIEKGQTVTLRCDPISGHDNLYWYRRVMGKEIKFLLHFVKESKQDESGMPNNRFLAERTGGTYSTLKVQPAELEDSGVYFCASSRDRGADTQYFGPGTRLTVL.

The V gene is TRBV5-1, the J gene TRBJ1-1, with D maybe TRBD1 (6 bases). This CDR3 is 14 amino acids long. CDR1 and CDR2 (germline): SGHRS, YFSETQ. V was cut by 1 base and J by 6 bases, with 13 bases left in between. The CDR3 is CASSLPGVGSEAFF. The CDR3 nucleotides read TGCGCCAGCAGCTTGCCAGGGGTAGGGTCTGAAGCTTTCTTT.

This clone was observed once. This chain links TRBV5-8 with TRBJ2-2; 8 bases are shared with TRBD2. Trimming removed 5 bases from V and 4 bases from J; junction bases left unmatched: 10. CDR1 and CDR2 from the germline V gene are SGHTS and YDEGEE. There are 16 residues in the CDR3. The CDR3 DNA follows: TGTGCCAGCAGTCAAAGGACTAGCTCGGGCACCGGGGAGCTGTTTTTT. The encoded protein is CASSQRTSSGTGELFF.

The gene calls are TRBV12-3 or TRBV12-4 and TRBJ2-3; no definite D call. The CDR3 is 12 amino acids. V was clipped by 5 bases and J by 5 bases, with 8 bases between them. This CDR3 reads CASSPPVDTQYF. CDR3 nucleotides: TGTGCCAGCAGTCCTCCGGTAGATACGCAGTATTTT.

CDR3 DNA: TGTGCCAGCAGCTTGGGACCCGAGGAGGGCTATGGCTACACCTTC. It encodes CASSLGPEEGYGYTF. The rearrangement links TRBV7-3 to TRBJ1-2; TRBD1 is a possible D gene (5 bases). The germline gives CDR1 SGHTA, CDR2 FQGTGA. The CDR3 totals 15 residues. Deletions cut 3 bases from V and 4 bases from J, with 15 bases between.